This entry lists 6 T cell receptor beta chains sequenced from one sample in a study of blood T cell repertoires in COVID-19. Clones were sequenced by immunoSEQ multiplex PCR, and TCRdb holds only the in-frame ones, with some missing. Among almost 350,000 clones, around nine tenths were seen once, and the ten largest hold about 0.94%. The sample taken for sequencing was PBMCs or T cells enriched from blood (not recorded which). These receptors originate from a woman aged 25 to 39 who had been exposed to COVID-19.

In regard to this clone: Other DNA sequences in this sample translate to the same CDR3. The chain recombines TRBV3-1 (or the pseudogene TRBV3-2) with TRBJ2-2; D remains unclear. This CDR3 has 13 residues. Germline CDR1 reads LGHDT; CDR2 reads YNNKEL (reference sequence). Trimming took 1 base from V and 4 from J, leaving 4 bases between them. DNA for the CDR3: TGTGCCAGCAGCCAAGTAGTCACCGGGGAGCTGTTTTTT. It yields the protein CASSQVVTGELFF.

This clone is a singleton in its sample. The rearrangement links TRBV19 to TRBJ1-5, with unresolved D. The CDR3 loop spans 15 amino acids. Germline V gene lookup returns CDR1 LNHDA and CDR2 SQIVND (reference sequence). Trimming left V 3 bases short and J 1 base short, with 10 bases between. In nucleotides, the CDR3 is TGTGCCAGTAGTATTGGGCGGGCCAGCAATCAGCCCCAGCATTTT. Translation: CASSIGRASNQPQHF.

This clone was observed once. The chain links TRBV5-6 to TRBJ2-2; 7 nucleotides match TRBD1. The CDR3 is 15 amino acids. CDR1 and CDR2 (germline): SGHDT, YYEEEE. Trimming took 0 bases from V and 2 from J; bases not matched to a gene: 1. CDR3 coding DNA: TGTGCCAGCAGCTTGGGGACAGGTAACACCGGGGAGCTGTTTTTT. The encoded protein is CASSLGTGNTGELFF. Using reference TRBV5-6 and TRBJ2-2 for the parts outside the CDR3, the full variable domain is DAGVTQSPTHLIKTRGQQVTLRCSPKSGHDTVSWYQQALGQGPQFIFQYYEEEERQRGNFPDRFSGHQFPNYSSELNVNALLLGDSALYLCASSLGTGNTGELFFGEGSRLTVL.

This clone was detected once. The chain recombines TRBV6-2 or TRBV6-3 with TRBJ2-1; no clear D. The germline V and J ends were trimmed by 0 bases and 14 bases, with 17 bases remaining between them. Germline V lookup: CDR1 MNHEY, CDR2 SVGEGT. This CDR3 comprises 14 residues. CDR3 coding DNA: TGTGCCAGCAGTTACTCCCCGAGCCAGTCGAGGAAGTTCTTC. This encodes CASSYSPSQSRKFF.

The J gene is TRBJ1-1, the V gene TRBV3-1 (or the pseudogene TRBV3-2); D not resolved. This CDR3 region has 14 residues. In germline, CDR1 is LGHDT, CDR2 YNNKEL (reference sequence). Trimming left V 4 bases short and J 6 bases short, with 15 bases between. This chain's CDR3 is CASSPPRPRAEAFF. The CDR3 DNA reads as TGTGCCAGCAGCCCGCCCAGGCCGAGGGCTGAAGCTTTCTTT.

The rearrangement uses TRBV5-1 and TRBJ1-1, with 11 bases identical to TRBD1. The CDR3 totals 16 residues. Looked up from germline, CDR1 is SGHRS and CDR2 is YFSETQ. V lost 5 bases and J lost 2; bases outside the gene matches: 8. The CDR3 sequence: CASRPGQGAPNTEAFF. For the CDR3, the DNA is TGCGCCAGCAGACCTGGACAGGGGGCCCCCAACACTGAAGCTTTCTTT.